This TCR beta chain was retrieved from a study of blood T cell repertoires in COVID-19. Profiling relied on immunoSEQ multiplex PCR, and the TCRdb table lists in-frame clones only, not all of them. The sample lists hundreds of thousands of clones; more than 80% were seen once. The sequence derives from a woman between 25 and 40 years old with COVID-19, enrolled during active disease. Sequencing input: peripheral blood.

The CDR3 here is CSVEPLPSSYEQYF. The CDR3 DNA sequence: TGCAGCGTTGAGCCGTTACCGAGCTCCTACGAGCAGTACTTC. The genes are TRBV29-1 and TRBJ2-7; D ambiguous. The germline V gene encodes CDR1 SQVTM and CDR2 ANQGSEA. The germline V and J ends were trimmed by 3 bases and 0 bases, with 12 bases remaining between them. The CDR3 has 14 residues.